This record concerns one T cell receptor beta chain sequence. The antigen remains undetermined. These data belong to a study of T cells after yellow fever vaccination. Points from the study as a whole: The study re-detected most primary-vaccination clones after the booster (roughly 95% CD4, 88% CD8). FACS-sorted repertoires could contain abundant clonotypes contaminating from the bulk population.

Universal primer sites and UMIs were introduced during 5'RACE template-switching synthesis of TCR cDNA. TCRdb redid the calling of the 5' RACE reads with MiXCR, one entry per CDR3 protein. The sample contains about 350,000 distinct CDR3 sequences, around 12% of which appear only once. There are 14 residues in the CDR3. CDR1 is SGHRS, CDR2 YFSETQ, per germline. The V and J ends lost 4 bases and 7 bases, in that order; junction bases with no gene match: 7. The sequences come from CD4+ T cells sorted from PBMCs, collected 15 days after the yellow fever booster vaccination. This sequence joins TRBV5-1 and TRBJ2-1, with 8 positions matching TRBD2. The clonotype comes from a young man who received the YFV17D yellow fever vaccine. For the CDR3, the DNA is TGCGCCAGCAGCCCGGCGGGACTAGTGAATGAGCAGTTCTTC. Translated: CASSPAGLVNEQFF. The full variable domain, completed using reference TRBV5-1 and TRBJ2-1, is KAGVTQTPRYLIKTRGQQVTLSCSPISGHRSVSWYQQTPGQGLQFLFEYFSETQRNKGNFPGRFSGRQFSNSRSEMNVSTLELGDSALYLCASSPAGLVNEQFFGPGTRLTVL.